One and the same sample provided the 26 T cell receptor beta chains below, sequenced in a study of cytomegalovirus exposure and HLA in healthy donors. The PCR ran on 60 Vbeta and 13 Jbeta primers. Sequencing was performed with immunoSEQ multiplex PCR; in TCRdb, only in-frame clones are kept and a portion is missing. This table has some 150,000 clones, roughly 80% appearing once. The sequenced sample was PBMCs. The receptor set was obtained from a man in his forties or fifties in good health and CMV-seronegative.

This chain links TRBV19 with TRBJ1-5; 8 nucleotides match TRBD1. The germline gives CDR1 LNHDA, CDR2 SQIVND (reference sequence). With 3 bases clipped from V and 3 bases from J, the junction kept 7 bases outside the gene matches. There are 16 residues in the CDR3. The DNA of the CDR3 is TGTGCCAGTAGTATCCGGACAGGGAGTTTCAATCAGCCCCAGCATTTT. Amino acid sequence: CASSIRTGSFNQPQHF. Full variable domain (rest looked up from reference TRBV19 and TRBJ1-5): DGGITQSPKYLFRKEGQNVTLSCEQNLNHDAMYWYRQDPGQGLRLIYYSQIVNDFQKGDIAEGYSVSREKKESFPLTVTSAQKNPTAFYLCASSIRTGSFNQPQHFGDGTRLSIL.

The genes are TRBV9 and TRBJ2-1; weak D call: TRBD1 (6 bases). V lost 0 bases to trimming and J lost 3 bases, with 19 bases between them. The CDR3 is 18 residues long. Germline CDR1 and CDR2: SGDLS and YYNGEE. The CDR3 spells CASSVESGEDRVYNEQFF. CDR3 coding DNA: TGTGCCAGCAGCGTAGAGTCTGGTGAGGACAGAGTCTACAATGAGCAGTTCTTC.

This clone was seen more than once but under ten times. The genes are TRBV6-5 and TRBJ2-3, with 7 nucleotides matching TRBD1. Looked up from germline, CDR1 is MNHEY and CDR2 is SVGAGI. This CDR3 is 14 amino acids long. After removal of 6 bases from V and 5 bases from J, the junction contained 8 bases not matched to a gene. CDR3 amino acids: CASRPTGVGDTQYF. The CDR3 coding sequence is TGTGCCAGCAGGCCTACAGGGGTTGGAGATACGCAGTATTTT.

This chain uses TRBV19 with TRBJ1-1; possible D gene TRBD1, 6 bases. There are 14 residues in the CDR3. The germline V and J ends were trimmed by 7 bases and 6 bases, with 18 bases remaining between them. The germline V gene encodes CDR1 LNHDA and CDR2 SQIVND (reference sequence). The CDR3 DNA reads as TGTGCCAGTACCTCAGGGGTCAGGGGACCTGAAGCTTTCTTT. Translating gives CASTSGVRGPEAFF.

The V call is TRBV18, the J call TRBJ1-1; 8 bases are shared with TRBD1. The CDR3 is 15 residues long. The germline V gene has CDR1 KGHSH and CDR2 LQKENI. With 4 bases clipped from V and 3 bases from J, the junction kept 7 bases outside the gene matches. This CDR3 is CASSQTDRADTEAFF. As DNA, the CDR3 is TGTGCCAGCTCACAGACGGACAGGGCGGACACTGAAGCTTTCTTT. Together with reference TRBV18 and TRBJ1-1, the CDR3 gives the full variable domain: NAGVMQNPRHLVRRRGQEARLRCSPMKGHSHVYWYRQLPEEGLKFMVYLQKENIIDESGMPKERFSAEFPKEGPSILRIQQVVRGDSAAYFCASSQTDRADTEAFFGQGTRLTVV.

This clone has more than one count but fewer than ten. The genes are TRBV6-5 and TRBJ1-1, with D unresolved. The V gene's germline CDR1 is MNHEY and CDR2 SVGAGI. V was trimmed by 8 bases and J by 5 bases, leaving 15 bases between them. The CDR3 length is 13 residues. The CDR3 region has the DNA TGTGCCAGCGGCGGCCCGGCGGATACTGAAGCTTTCTTT. Translated, it gives CASGGPADTEAFF.

The chain carries TRBV5-4 and TRBJ2-5, with D possibly TRBD1 on 6 matching bases. Germline V gene lookup returns CDR1 SGHNT and CDR2 YYREEE (reference sequence). Trimming pared 3 bases from V and 4 bases from J, leaving 16 bases between. The length of the CDR3 is 15 residues. This CDR3 is CASSWRQGFRETQYF. The CDR3, as DNA: TGTGCCAGCAGCTGGCGGCAGGGGTTTCGAGAGACCCAGTACTTC. Full variable domain (missing parts from reference TRBV5-4 and TRBJ2-5): ETGVTQSPTHLIKTRGQQVTLRCSSQSGHNTVSWYQQALGQGPQFIFQYYREEENGRGNFPPRFSGLQFPNYSSELNVNALELDDSALYLCASSWRQGFRETQYFGPGTRLLVL.

This sequence joins TRBV5-4 and TRBJ2-1; 8 bases match TRBD1. This CDR3 has 15 amino acids. Germline V CDR1 and CDR2: SGHNT, YYREEE (reference sequence). V shed 0 bases, J shed 7 bases, and the junction held 6 bases outside the gene matches. This chain's CDR3 is CASSLVQGVGNEQFF. For the CDR3, the DNA is TGTGCCAGCAGCTTGGTACAGGGGGTAGGAAATGAGCAGTTCTTC.

The chain employs TRBV11-2 and TRBJ1-3; unclear D gene. Trimming removed 0 bases from V and 7 bases from J, with 4 bases in between. Germline V gives CDR1 SGHAT, CDR2 FQNNGV. CDR3 length: 12 residues. The DNA of the CDR3 is TGTGCCAGCAGCTTAGATCATAACACCATATATTTT. The encoded protein is CASSLDHNTIYF.

This sequence joins TRBV6-5 and TRBJ1-6, with D hard to call. V was clipped by 6 bases and J by 7 bases, with 13 bases between them. The CDR3 loop spans 14 amino acids. The germline V gene encodes CDR1 MNHEY and CDR2 SVGAGI. CDR3 region: CASSLPSMNSPLHF. CDR3 bases: TGTGCCAGCAGCCTACCCTCAATGAATTCACCCCTCCACTTT.

This clone was seen once. The chain carries TRBV5-1 and TRBJ2-3; tentatively, D is TRBD2 (5 bases). V was pared by 5 bases and J by 4 bases, with 17 bases between. This CDR3 has 15 amino acids. Germline CDR1 is SGHRS and CDR2 is YFSETQ. CDR3 in DNA: TGCGCCAGCAGTGCTGGGCGGGCGGTCCCAGATACGCAGTATTTT. Amino acid sequence: CASSAGRAVPDTQYF.

The J gene is TRBJ1-6, the V gene TRBV9; 7 bases fit TRBD1. In germline, CDR1 is SGDLS, CDR2 YYNGEE. The CDR3 runs to 16 residues. V was clipped by 3 bases and J by 0 bases; unmatched bases: 3. Written as DNA, the CDR3 is TGTGCCAGCAGCGCAGGGGACAGCTCCTATAATTCACCCCTCCACTTT. Amino acids: CASSAGDSSYNSPLHF.

This chain joins TRBV11-2 and TRBJ2-3, with 7 bases fitting TRBD2. Germline loops: CDR1 SGHAT, CDR2 FQNNGV. This CDR3 contains 15 residues. Trimming cost V 5 bases and J 4 bases; bases outside gene matches: 9. This CDR3 is CASSEIRGRADTQYF. The CDR3 bases are TGTGCCAGCAGCGAGATCAGAGGGAGGGCAGATACGCAGTATTTT.

The chain carries TRBV30 and TRBJ2-5; 11 bases line up with TRBD2. The germline gives CDR1 GTSNPN, CDR2 SVGIG (reference sequence). V was pared by 2 bases and J by 5 bases, with 10 bases of the junction left unmatched. This CDR3 has 16 residues. The CDR3 DNA reads as TGTGCCTGGAGTAGGGCTAGCGGGGGGCCAGGGGAGACCCAGTACTTC. Amino acids: CAWSRASGGPGETQYF.

This chain joins TRBV27 and TRBJ2-2; possible D gene TRBD2, 6 bases. CDR3 length: 13 residues. V was cut by 2 bases and J by 7 bases, with 8 bases left in between. Germline V gives CDR1 MNHEY, CDR2 SMNVEV (reference sequence). The CDR3 DNA reads as TGTGCCAGCAGTTTAGGGACTGTCGGGGAGCTGTTTTTT. It yields the protein CASSLGTVGELFF.

The chain uses TRBV7-6 and TRBJ2-1; 10 nucleotides line up with TRBD2. V shed 5 bases, J shed 7 bases, and the junction held 11 bases outside the gene matches. CDR3 length equals 16 residues. CDR1 is SGHVS and CDR2 is FNYEAQ in the germline V gene. CDR3 sequence (DNA): TGTGCCAGCAGCGGCCTAGCGGGGGAGCACACGAATGAGCAGTTCTTC. Translation gives CASSGLAGEHTNEQFF.

This chain joins TRBV6-4 and TRBJ1-5, with 7 bases aligning to TRBD1. Germline trimming cut 5 bases from V and 4 bases from J; bases unmatched to any gene: 5. The CDR3 is made up of 14 amino acids. The germline CDR1 and CDR2 sequences are MRHNA and SNTAGT. This chain's CDR3 is CASSPTGENQPQHF. Here the CDR3 DNA reads TGTGCCAGCAGTCCCACAGGGGAGAATCAGCCCCAGCATTTT.

As to this clone: The same CDR3 can be traced to other DNA sequences in this sample. The chain's CDR3 is CASSLGGGGQPQHF. CDR3 coding DNA: TGCGCCAGCAGCCTGGGTGGGGGCGGTCAGCCCCAGCATTTT. The chain is built from TRBV5-1 and TRBJ1-5; TRBD1 is a possible D gene (6 bases). CDR3 length equals 14 residues. The V and J ends lost 4 bases and 6 bases respectively, with 14 bases between them. Per germline, CDR1 SGHRS and CDR2 YFSETQ.

Only a few counts were recorded for this clone. The rearrangement uses TRBV5-4 and TRBJ1-2; possibly TRBD1 for D (5 bases). CDR3 length: 16 amino acids. Trimming left V 7 bases short and J 4 bases short, with 23 bases between. Germline V gene lookup returns CDR1 SGHNT and CDR2 YYREEE (reference sequence). The CDR3 here is CASGPSGGRGVYGYTF. The CDR3, as DNA: TGTGCCAGCGGACCTTCAGGAGGGAGAGGGGTCTATGGCTACACCTTC.

This chain joins TRBV7-9 and TRBJ2-1; 9 bases are a match to TRBD1. V lost 2 bases, J lost 4 bases, and 15 bases stayed unmatched. This CDR3 region has 19 residues. The germline gives CDR1 SEHNR, CDR2 FQNEAQ (reference sequence). The DNA for the CDR3 is TGTGCCAGCAGCTTACCCGGGGACAGGGTAGCGAGGTTTTACAATGAGCAGTTCTTC. This translates into CASSLPGDRVARFYNEQFF.

The chain has TRBV10-1 and TRBJ2-5, with D possibly being TRBD2 (6 bases). This CDR3 has 13 residues. The V end lost 8 bases, the J end lost 3 bases, and 13 bases lay between the germline ends. CDR1 is WNHNN, CDR2 SYGVQD, per germline (reference sequence). The CDR3 DNA sequence: TGCGCCAGCGCCGAGACGGGAGAAGAGACCCAGTACTTC. It specifies CASAETGEETQYF.

Here the CDR3 DNA reads TGTGCCAGCAGTGAAAGTGGGAGGGTAGGGTCACCCCTCCACTTT. Encoded protein: CASSESGRVGSPLHF. This rearrangement joins TRBV2 to TRBJ1-6; D gene ambiguous. This CDR3 is built from 15 residues. Germline V CDR1 and CDR2: SNHLY, FYNNEI. Trimming removed 2 bases from V and 10 bases from J, with 15 bases in between.

This chain connects TRBV18 to TRBJ2-7; 8 bases match TRBD1. The CDR3 runs 15 residues. Losses at the gene ends were 3 bases for V and 2 bases for J; bases not matched to a gene: 6. The germline V gene encodes CDR1 KGHSH and CDR2 LQKENI. The CDR3 region has the DNA TGTGCCAGCTCACCCGGAGGACAGGGTACCTACGAGCAGTACTTC. It encodes CASSPGGQGTYEQYF.

This chain joins TRBV6-5 and TRBJ1-2; TRBD1 matches 8 bases. J gave up 4 bases and V 5 bases, and 3 bases lay outside the gene matches. The germline CDR1 and CDR2 sequences are MNHEY and SVGAGI. This CDR3 comprises 13 residues. CDR3 sequence (DNA): TGTGCCAGCAGTCAGGGGGCCCTCTATGGCTACACCTTC. Translated: CASSQGALYGYTF.

This clone appeared once. This is likely a read error, given that the CDR3 carries no conserved phenylalanine or tryptophan at its end. The chain uses TRBV7-8 and TRBJ1-2; TRBD1 is a possible D gene (6 bases). The CDR3 covers 14 residues. Germline CDR1 is SGHVS and CDR2 is FQNEAQ. V lost 3 bases and J lost 3, with 11 bases in between. For the CDR3, the DNA is TGTGCCAGCAGCTTTGGGACAAGGGACTATGGCTACACCCTC. It is translated as CASSFGTRDYGYTL.

The chain combines TRBV27 with TRBJ1-1, with 7 bases matching TRBD1. The V and J ends lost 4 bases and 2 bases, in that order; junction bases with no gene match: 4. Germline lookup yields CDR1 MNHEY and CDR2 SMNVEV (reference sequence). CDR3 length: 14 residues. In DNA form, the CDR3 reads TGTGCCAGCAGTTCCGGGACAGCTAACACTGAAGCTTTCTTT. Encoded protein: CASSSGTANTEAFF.